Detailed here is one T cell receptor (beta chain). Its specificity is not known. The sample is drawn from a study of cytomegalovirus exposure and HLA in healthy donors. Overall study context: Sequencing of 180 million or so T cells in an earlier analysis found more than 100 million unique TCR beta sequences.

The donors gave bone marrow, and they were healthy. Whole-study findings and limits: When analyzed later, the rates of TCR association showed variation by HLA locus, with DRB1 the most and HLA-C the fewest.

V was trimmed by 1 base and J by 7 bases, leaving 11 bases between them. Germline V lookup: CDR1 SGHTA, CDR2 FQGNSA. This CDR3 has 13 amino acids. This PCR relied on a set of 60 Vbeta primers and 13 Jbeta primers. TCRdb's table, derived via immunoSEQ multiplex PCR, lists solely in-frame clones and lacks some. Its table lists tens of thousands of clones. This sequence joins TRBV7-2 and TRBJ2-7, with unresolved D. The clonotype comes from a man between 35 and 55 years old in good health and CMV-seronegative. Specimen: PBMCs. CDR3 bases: TGTGCCAGCAGCTTAGAACCCCCTCGGGAGCAGTACTTC. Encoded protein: CASSLEPPREQYF.